This T cell receptor (beta chain) was sequenced during a study of blood T cell repertoires in COVID-19. Looking at the study overall: The analysed material was cDNA or gDNA that came from T cells, B-cell-depleted T cells, or PBMCs.

In the original workflow: Estimation of nucleated cell counts was performed using reference gene primer amplification. Generated by immunoSEQ multiplex PCR, the TCRdb table keeps only in-frame clones and is missing some. The V and J calls and clone size come from that table; D and trimming were worked out from the DNA. Of around 230,000 clones in the sample, 82% were seen once. The CDR3 extends over 14 amino acids. V gave up 5 bases and J gave up 6 bases, with 11 bases separating them. Germline V lookup: CDR1 SGHVS, CDR2 FQNEAQ. This receptor was obtained from a woman aged 55-69 years with active or convalescent COVID-19. The rearrangement uses TRBV7-8 and TRBJ1-6; the D gene is possibly TRBD1 (5 bases). The specimen was peripheral blood. The CDR3: CASSTQGPNSPLHF. CDR3 nucleotides: TGTGCCAGCAGCACCCAGGGCCCTAATTCACCCCTCCACTTT.